This entry lists 16 T cell receptor beta chains sequenced from one sample in a study of blood T cell repertoires in COVID-19. Libraries were prepared by immunoSEQ multiplex PCR; TCRdb keeps only in-frame clonotypes and omits some of them. This table holds roughly 230,000 clones, 83% found once. The sample comprised peripheral blood. These receptors all stem from a woman aged 50 to 65 with acute or convalescent COVID-19.

This chain uses TRBV3-1 (or the pseudogene TRBV3-2) with TRBJ1-1, with a weak D call TRBD1 (5 bases). The germline V gene encodes CDR1 LGHDT and CDR2 YNNKEL (reference sequence). Trimming shortened V by 7 bases and J by 5 bases, and 14 bases separated the two germline ends. The CDR3 has 13 residues. CDR3 bases: TGTGCCAGCAACACCCCCCAGGGTACTGAAGCTTTCTTT. It encodes CASNTPQGTEAFF.

The chain joins TRBV6-5 to TRBJ2-7; 9 bases align to TRBD1. The germline V gene has CDR1 MNHEY and CDR2 SVGAGI. V was pared by 2 bases and J by 4 bases, with 9 bases of the junction left unmatched. CDR3 length: 16 amino acids. For the CDR3, the DNA is TGTGCCAGCAGTTACGAACCGGGACAGGGAGTATACGAGCAGTACTTC. This codes for CASSYEPGQGVYEQYF.

The genes are TRBV6-5 and TRBJ1-1, with a tentative D call TRBD1 (5 bases). Per the germline V gene, CDR1 is MNHEY and CDR2 is SVGAGI. This CDR3 region has 14 residues. With 8 bases removed from V and 5 bases from J, the gap between germline ends came to 18 bases. CDR3 DNA sequence: TGTGCCAGCCGCCCAACAGGCCTGAGGACTGAAGCTTTCTTT. The encoded protein is CASRPTGLRTEAFF.

This clone was detected once. V is TRBV5-1 and J is TRBJ1-1; 7 nucleotides line up with TRBD1. The CDR3 contains 15 residues. Per germline, CDR1 SGHRS and CDR2 YFSETQ. V trimming: 3 bases; J trimming: 4 bases; junction bases outside the gene matches: 9. CDR3 coding DNA: TGCGCCAGCAGCTCGGAGACAGGGTCGGGCACTGAAGCTTTCTTT. This codes for CASSSETGSGTEAFF.

The chain employs TRBV7-2 and TRBJ1-6; D gene unclear. V was shortened by 4 bases and J by 6 bases, with 16 bases between the two germline ends. The germline V gene encodes CDR1 SGHTA and CDR2 FQGNSA. This CDR3 is 16 amino acids long. This CDR3 reads CASSSPSRGSNSPLHF. The DNA of the CDR3 is TGTGCCAGCAGCTCGCCGAGTAGAGGGTCTAATTCACCCCTCCACTTT.

The V call is TRBV5-6, the J call TRBJ2-2; no definite D call. Germline V gene data show CDR1 as SGHDT and CDR2 as YYEEEE. The CDR3 covers 14 residues. V was pared by 0 bases and J by 0 bases, with 3 bases between. The chain's CDR3 is CASSLAANTGELFF. The CDR3 nucleotides are TGTGCCAGCAGCTTGGCCGCGAACACCGGGGAGCTGTTTTTT.

The chain uses TRBV4-3 and TRBJ2-5; D is uncertain. The germline CDR1 and CDR2 sequences are LGHNA and YSLEER. CDR3 length: 14 residues. V dropped 1 base and J dropped 5 bases, with 11 bases sitting between them. CDR3: CASSQGHVYETQYF. The CDR3 DNA is TGCGCCAGCAGCCAAGGGCACGTGTACGAGACCCAGTACTTC.

This clone was seen a few times. This chain connects TRBV5-5 to TRBJ2-7, with D unclear. There are 12 residues in the CDR3. V lost 2 bases, J lost 6 bases, and 9 bases lay in between. Germline assignment: CDR1 SGHKS and CDR2 YYEKEE (reference sequence). The CDR3 DNA sequence: TGTGCCAGCAGCTTTAGTGAGTTCGAGCAGTACTTC. It codes for CASSFSEFEQYF.

J is TRBJ2-5 and V is TRBV4-2; TRBD2 aligns across 10 bases. The CDR3 has 15 residues. Germline CDR1 is LGHNA and CDR2 is YNFKEQ. J was trimmed by 4 bases and V by 4 bases; bases with no gene match: 6. CDR3 sequence: CASSLGLAGGETQYF. CDR3 sequence (DNA): TGTGCCAGCAGCCTCGGATTAGCGGGGGGAGAGACCCAGTACTTC.

This clone showed up just once. J is TRBJ2-7 and V is TRBV19; maybe TRBD1 (5 bases). Germline CDR1 is LNHDA and CDR2 is SQIVND (reference sequence). The CDR3 has 16 residues. Between the trimmed V and J ends, which lost 4 bases and 4 bases, there was a span of 20 bases. DNA of the CDR3: TGTGCCAGTAGTACCCTACGTAGGGGCCTCTTTTACGAGCAGTACTTC. Its translation: CASSTLRRGLFYEQYF.

A few counts support this clone. CDR3 protein: CASSLGAGGPSRNEQFF. The CDR3 DNA reads as TGTGCCAGCAGCTTAGGGGCGGGGGGGCCTTCGAGAAATGAGCAGTTCTTC. This chain uses TRBV7-2 with TRBJ2-1, with 9 bases fitting TRBD2. The CDR3 extends over 17 amino acids. V gave up 1 base and J gave up 7 bases; unmatched junction bases: 11. CDR1 SGHTA and CDR2 FQGNSA come from the germline V gene.

The chain has TRBV14 and TRBJ1-1; D is unresolved. CDR1 is SGHDN and CDR2 is FVKESK in the germline V gene. The CDR3 is 14 residues long. Trimming left V 2 bases short and J 5 bases short, with 12 bases between. This chain's CDR3 is CASSQLTIWTEAFF. The CDR3 nucleotides are TGTGCCAGCAGCCAACTAACCATTTGGACTGAAGCTTTCTTT.

The chain is built from TRBV5-1 and TRBJ2-7, with D possibly matching TRBD1 (5 bases). In germline, CDR1 is SGHRS, CDR2 YFSETQ. The CDR3 sequence is 14 residues long. Trimming took off 0 bases at V and 6 bases at J, with 13 bases between the two ends. CDR3 loop: CASSLESDTLEQYF. CDR3 coding DNA: TGCGCCAGCAGCTTGGAATCGGACACCCTCGAGCAGTACTTC.

The chain is built from TRBV5-4 and TRBJ2-3; 9 bases fit TRBD1. Trimming took 6 bases from V and 6 from J; bases not matched to a gene: 8. The CDR3 extends over 14 amino acids. CDR1 is SGHNT, CDR2 YYREEE, per germline (reference sequence). The CDR3 DNA reads TGTGCCAGCAATCCGGACAGGGGAGGCGATACGCAGTATTTT. As protein: CASNPDRGGDTQYF. Complete variable domain (other parts from reference TRBV5-4 and TRBJ2-3): ETGVTQSPTHLIKTRGQQVTLRCSSQSGHNTVSWYQQALGQGPQFIFQYYREEENGRGNFPPRFSGLQFPNYSSELNVNALELDDSALYLCASNPDRGGDTQYFGPGTRLTVL.

The chain joins TRBV18 to TRBJ2-2; D is unresolved. The CDR3 length is 15 residues. The V end lost 5 bases, the J end lost 1 base, and 11 bases lay between the germline ends. Germline CDR1 and CDR2: KGHSH and LQKENI. This CDR3 reads CASSENTGNTGELFF. In DNA form, the CDR3 reads TGTGCCAGCTCAGAAAACACGGGGAACACCGGGGAGCTGTTTTTT.

The table lists this clone with a few counts. The genes are TRBV3-1 (or the pseudogene TRBV3-2) and TRBJ2-2; 10 bases fit TRBD2. J gave up 6 bases and V 4 bases, and 20 bases lay outside the gene matches. Per the germline V gene, CDR1 is LGHDT and CDR2 is YNNKEL (reference sequence). This CDR3 region has 20 residues. The CDR3 DNA is TGTGCCAGCAGCCCGTATTCGTGGACTAGCGGATCGTTGGGGGCCGGGGAGCTGTTTTTT. It yields the protein CASSPYSWTSGSLGAGELFF.